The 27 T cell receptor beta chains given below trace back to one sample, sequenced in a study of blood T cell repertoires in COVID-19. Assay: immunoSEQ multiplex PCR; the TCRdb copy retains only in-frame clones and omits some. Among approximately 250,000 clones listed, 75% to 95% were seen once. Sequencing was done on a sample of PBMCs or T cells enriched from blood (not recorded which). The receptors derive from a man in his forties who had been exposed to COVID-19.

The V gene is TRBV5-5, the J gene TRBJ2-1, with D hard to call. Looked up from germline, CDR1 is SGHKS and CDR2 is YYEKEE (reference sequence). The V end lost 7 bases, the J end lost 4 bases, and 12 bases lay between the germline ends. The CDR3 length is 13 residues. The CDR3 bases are TGTGCCAGCGGTGTGAGCTATTACAATGAGCAGTTCTTC. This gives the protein CASGVSYYNEQFF. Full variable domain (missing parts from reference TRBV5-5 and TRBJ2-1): DAGVTQSPTHLIKTRGQQVTLRCSPISGHKSVSWYQQVLGQGPQFIFQYYEKEERGRGNFPDRFSARQFPNYSSELNVNALLLGDSALYLCASGVSYYNEQFFGPGTRLTVL.

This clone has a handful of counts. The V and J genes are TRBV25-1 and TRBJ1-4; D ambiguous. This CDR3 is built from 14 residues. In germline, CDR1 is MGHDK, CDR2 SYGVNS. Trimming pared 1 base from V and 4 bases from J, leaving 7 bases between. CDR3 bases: TGTGCCAGCAGTGAATTCACTTATAATGAAAAACTGTTTTTT. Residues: CASSEFTYNEKLFF.

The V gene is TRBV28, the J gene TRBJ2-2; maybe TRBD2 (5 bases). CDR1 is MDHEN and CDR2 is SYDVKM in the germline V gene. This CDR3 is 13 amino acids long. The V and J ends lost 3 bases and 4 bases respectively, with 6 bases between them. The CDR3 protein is CASSFGVTGELFF. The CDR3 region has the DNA TGTGCCAGCAGTTTCGGGGTCACCGGGGAGCTGTTTTTT.

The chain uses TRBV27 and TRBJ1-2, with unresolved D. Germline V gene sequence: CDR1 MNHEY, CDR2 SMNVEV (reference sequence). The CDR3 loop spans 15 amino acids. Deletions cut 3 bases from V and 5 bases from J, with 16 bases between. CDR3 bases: TGTGCCAGCAGTTTTCGTGAGGAGACGGGGTATGGCTACACCTTC. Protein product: CASSFREETGYGYTF.

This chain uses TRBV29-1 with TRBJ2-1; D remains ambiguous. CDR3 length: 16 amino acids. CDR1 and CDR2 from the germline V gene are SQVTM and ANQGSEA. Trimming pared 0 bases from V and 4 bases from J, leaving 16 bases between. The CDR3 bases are TGCAGCGTTGAAGACATGTCGGCGGAATCATACAATGAGCAGTTCTTC. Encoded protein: CSVEDMSAESYNEQFF.

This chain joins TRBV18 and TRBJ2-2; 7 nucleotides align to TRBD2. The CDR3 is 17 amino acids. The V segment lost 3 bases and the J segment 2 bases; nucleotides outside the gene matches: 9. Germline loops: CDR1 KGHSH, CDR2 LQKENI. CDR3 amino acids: CASSPRLLAVNTGELFF. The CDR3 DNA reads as TGTGCCAGCTCACCGCGACTCCTAGCGGTTAACACCGGGGAGCTGTTTTTT. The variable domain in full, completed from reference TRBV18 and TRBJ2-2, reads NAGVMQNPRHLVRRRGQEARLRCSPMKGHSHVYWYRQLPEEGLKFMVYLQKENIIDESGMPKERFSAEFPKEGPSILRIQQVVRGDSAAYFCASSPRLLAVNTGELFFGEGSRLTVL.

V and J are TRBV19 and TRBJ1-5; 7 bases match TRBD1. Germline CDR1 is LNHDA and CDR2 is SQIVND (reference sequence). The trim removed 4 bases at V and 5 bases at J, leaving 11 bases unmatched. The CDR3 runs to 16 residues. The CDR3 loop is CASSTPEGAGDQPQHF. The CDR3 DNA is TGTGCCAGTAGTACACCTGAGGGGGCTGGTGATCAGCCCCAGCATTTT. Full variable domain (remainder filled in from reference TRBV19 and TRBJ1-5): DGGITQSPKYLFRKEGQNVTLSCEQNLNHDAMYWYRQDPGQGLRLIYYSQIVNDFQKGDIAEGYSVSREKKESFPLTVTSAQKNPTAFYLCASSTPEGAGDQPQHFGDGTRLSIL.

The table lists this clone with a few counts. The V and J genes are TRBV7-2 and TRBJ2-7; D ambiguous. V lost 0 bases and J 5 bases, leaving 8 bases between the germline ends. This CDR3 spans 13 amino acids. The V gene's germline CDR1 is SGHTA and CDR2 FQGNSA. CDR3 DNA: TGTGCCAGCAGCTTAGCTTCGCTACACGAGCAGTACTTC. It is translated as CASSLASLHEQYF.

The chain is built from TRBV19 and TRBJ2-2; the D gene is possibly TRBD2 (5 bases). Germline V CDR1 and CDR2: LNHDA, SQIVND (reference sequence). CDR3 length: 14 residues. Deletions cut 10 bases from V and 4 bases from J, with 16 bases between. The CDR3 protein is CATSTGTGTGELFF. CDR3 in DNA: TGTGCCACGTCGACGGGAACGGGCACCGGGGAGCTGTTTTTT. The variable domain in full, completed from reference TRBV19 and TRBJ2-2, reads DGGITQSPKYLFRKEGQNVTLSCEQNLNHDAMYWYRQDPGQGLRLIYYSQIVNDFQKGDIAEGYSVSREKKESFPLTVTSAQKNPTAFYLCATSTGTGTGELFFGEGSRLTVL.

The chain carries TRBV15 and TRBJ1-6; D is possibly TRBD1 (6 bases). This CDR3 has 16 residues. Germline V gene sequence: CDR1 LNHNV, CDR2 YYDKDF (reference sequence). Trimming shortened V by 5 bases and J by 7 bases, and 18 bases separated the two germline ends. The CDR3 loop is CATSGSYRVGNSPLHF. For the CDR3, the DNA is TGTGCCACCAGCGGGTCCTACAGGGTCGGGAATTCACCCCTCCACTTT.

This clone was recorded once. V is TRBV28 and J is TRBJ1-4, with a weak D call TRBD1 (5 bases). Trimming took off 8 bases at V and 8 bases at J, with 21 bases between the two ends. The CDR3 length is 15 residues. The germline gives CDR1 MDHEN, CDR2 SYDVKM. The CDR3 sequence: CASQGPDTRSEKLFF. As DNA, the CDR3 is TGTGCCAGCCAAGGGCCGGACACCCGAAGCGAAAAACTGTTTTTT.

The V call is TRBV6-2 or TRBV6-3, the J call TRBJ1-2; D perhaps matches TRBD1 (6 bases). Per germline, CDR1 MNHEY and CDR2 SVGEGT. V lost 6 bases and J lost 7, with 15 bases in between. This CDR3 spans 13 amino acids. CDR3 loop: CASSDRTEVGYTF. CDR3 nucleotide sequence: TGTGCCAGCAGCGACAGGACCGAAGTTGGCTACACCTTC.

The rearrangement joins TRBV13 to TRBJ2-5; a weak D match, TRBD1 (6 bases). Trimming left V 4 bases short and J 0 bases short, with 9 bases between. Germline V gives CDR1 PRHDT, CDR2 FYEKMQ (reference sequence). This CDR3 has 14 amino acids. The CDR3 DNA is TGTGCCAGCAGCTCGCAGGGGAACCAAGAGACCCAGTACTTC. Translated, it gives CASSSQGNQETQYF.

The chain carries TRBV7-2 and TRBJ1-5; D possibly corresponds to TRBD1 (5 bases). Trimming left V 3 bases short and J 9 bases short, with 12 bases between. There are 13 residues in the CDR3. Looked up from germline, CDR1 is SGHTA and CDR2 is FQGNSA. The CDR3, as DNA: TGTGCCAGCAGCTTCTCGGGGGTTTGGCCCCAGCATTTT. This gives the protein CASSFSGVWPQHF.

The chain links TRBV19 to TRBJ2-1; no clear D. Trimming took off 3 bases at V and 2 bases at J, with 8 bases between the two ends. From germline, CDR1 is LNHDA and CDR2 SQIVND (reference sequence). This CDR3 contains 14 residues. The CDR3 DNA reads TGTGCCAGTAGTATGGCAGTCCCCTACAATGAGCAGTTCTTC. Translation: CASSMAVPYNEQFF.

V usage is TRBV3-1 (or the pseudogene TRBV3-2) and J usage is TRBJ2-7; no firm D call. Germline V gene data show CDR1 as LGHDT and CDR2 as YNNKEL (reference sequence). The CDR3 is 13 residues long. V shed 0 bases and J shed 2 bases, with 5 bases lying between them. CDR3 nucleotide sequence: TGTGCCAGCAGCCAAGAACTGACCTACGAGCAGTACTTC. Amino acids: CASSQELTYEQYF.

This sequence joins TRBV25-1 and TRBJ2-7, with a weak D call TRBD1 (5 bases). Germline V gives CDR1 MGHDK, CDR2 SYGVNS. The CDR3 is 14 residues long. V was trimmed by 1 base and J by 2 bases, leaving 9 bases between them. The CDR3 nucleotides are TGTGCCAGCAGTGAATGGACAAACCCCTACGAGCAGTACTTC. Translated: CASSEWTNPYEQYF.

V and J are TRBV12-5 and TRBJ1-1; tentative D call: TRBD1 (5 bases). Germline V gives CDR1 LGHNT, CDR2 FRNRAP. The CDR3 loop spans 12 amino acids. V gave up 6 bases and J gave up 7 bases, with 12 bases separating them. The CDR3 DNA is TGTGCTAGTGGACCCAGGGTTAGTGAAGCTTTCTTT. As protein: CASGPRVSEAFF.

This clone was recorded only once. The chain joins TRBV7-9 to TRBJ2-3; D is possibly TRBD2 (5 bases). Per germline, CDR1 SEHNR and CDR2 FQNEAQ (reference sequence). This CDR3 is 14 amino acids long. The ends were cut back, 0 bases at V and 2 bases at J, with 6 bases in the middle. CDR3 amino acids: CASSLALATDTQYF. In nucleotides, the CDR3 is TGTGCCAGCAGCTTAGCTCTAGCCACAGATACGCAGTATTTT.

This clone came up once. CDR3 DNA sequence: TGTGCCAGCAGCGTAGACCTATCCTACGAGCAGTACTTC. The encoded protein is CASSVDLSYEQYF. J is TRBJ2-7 and V is TRBV9; the D is unclear. The CDR3 consists of 13 residues. Germline CDR1 is SGDLS and CDR2 is YYNGEE. The V and J ends lost 0 bases and 1 base respectively, with 5 bases between them.

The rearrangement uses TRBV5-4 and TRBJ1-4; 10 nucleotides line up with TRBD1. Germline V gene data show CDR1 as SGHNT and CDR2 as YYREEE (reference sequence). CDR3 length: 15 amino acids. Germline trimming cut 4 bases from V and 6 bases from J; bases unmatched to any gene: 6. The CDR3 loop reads CASSRPGTGDEKLFF. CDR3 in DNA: TGTGCCAGCAGCCGACCCGGGACAGGGGATGAAAAACTGTTTTTT.

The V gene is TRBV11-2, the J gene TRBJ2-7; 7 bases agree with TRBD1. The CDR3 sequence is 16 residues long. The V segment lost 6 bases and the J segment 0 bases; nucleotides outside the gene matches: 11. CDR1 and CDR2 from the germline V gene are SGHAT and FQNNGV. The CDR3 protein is CASRISGTVTSYEQYF. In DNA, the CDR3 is TGTGCCAGCAGGATCTCCGGGACAGTAACCTCCTACGAGCAGTACTTC.

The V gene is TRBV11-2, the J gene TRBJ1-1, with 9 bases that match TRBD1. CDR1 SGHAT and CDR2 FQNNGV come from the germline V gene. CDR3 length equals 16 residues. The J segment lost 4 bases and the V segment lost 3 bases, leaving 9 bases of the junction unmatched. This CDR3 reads CASSLGDRGVGTEAFF. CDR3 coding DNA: TGTGCCAGCAGCTTGGGCGACAGGGGGGTAGGCACTGAAGCTTTCTTT.

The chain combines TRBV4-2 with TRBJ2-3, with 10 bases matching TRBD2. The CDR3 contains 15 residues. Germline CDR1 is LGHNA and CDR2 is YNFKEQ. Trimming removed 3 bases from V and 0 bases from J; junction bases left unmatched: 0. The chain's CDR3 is CASSQTSGSTDTQYF. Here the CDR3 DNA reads TGTGCCAGCAGCCAGACTAGCGGGAGCACAGATACGCAGTATTTT.

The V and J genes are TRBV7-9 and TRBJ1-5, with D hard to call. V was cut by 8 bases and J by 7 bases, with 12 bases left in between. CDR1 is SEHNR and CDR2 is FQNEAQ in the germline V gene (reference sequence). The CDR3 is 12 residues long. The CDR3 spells CASGGQDQPQHF. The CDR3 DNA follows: TGTGCCAGCGGAGGGCAGGACCAGCCCCAGCATTTT.

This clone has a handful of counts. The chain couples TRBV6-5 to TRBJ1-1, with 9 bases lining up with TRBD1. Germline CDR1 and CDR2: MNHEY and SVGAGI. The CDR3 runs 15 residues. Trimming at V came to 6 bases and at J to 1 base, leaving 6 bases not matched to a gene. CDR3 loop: CASRLTGGRNTEAFF. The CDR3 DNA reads TGTGCCAGCAGACTTACAGGGGGCAGGAACACTGAAGCTTTCTTT.

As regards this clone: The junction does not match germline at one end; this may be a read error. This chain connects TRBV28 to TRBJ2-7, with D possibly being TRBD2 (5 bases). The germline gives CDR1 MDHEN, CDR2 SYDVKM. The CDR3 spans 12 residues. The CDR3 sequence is CASSFERTSPNF. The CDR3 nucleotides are TGTGCCAGCAGTTTTGAGCGGACCAGCCCGAACTTC.